Given below is one T cell receptor (beta chain) in context. This receptor's antigen is unknown. These data originate in a study of CXCR3-negative and CXCR3-positive naive CD8 T cells (dated by TCRdb to the late 2010s). About the full investigation: About 150 million TRB reads were obtained in total, roughly 1.5 +/- 0.3 million reads per library. The diversity and physicochemical repertoire analyses included around 10 donors pooled from two independent experiments. The TRBV-TRBJ cluster analysis covered naive subsets from five or six donors and memory cells from 3 donors.

Spanning cysteine to phenylalanine, the CDR3 consists of 15 amino acids. DNA is not recorded here. CDR1 and CDR2 were assigned from the germline V gene as SGHRS and YFSETQ. On the study overall, not on this receptor specifically: Within the same donor, TRBV-TRBJ usage looked similar between naive CXCR3-negative and CXCR3-positive cells, but memory cells had distinct patterns. Compared with CXCR3-negative naive cells, CXCR3-positive naive cells had TRB CDR3s with higher hydrophobicity (lower Kidera factor 4), lower energy, and higher strength and volume indices. Repertoire diversity was comparably high in both naive subsets but much lower in memory CD8+ T cells. Because surface CD5, which is linked to self-reactivity in mice, was comparable between the naive subsets, TCR interaction strength was also inferred from the physicochemical properties of TRB CDR3s. Freshly isolated PBMCs were used for most assays because CXCR3 expression partially decreased after cryopreservation.

Each CD8+ T cell subset was flow-sorted in triplicate, and approximately 280,000 cells per subset were placed directly into RLT lysis buffer. Naive CD8+ T cells were defined stringently as CD45RO-CCR7+CD27+CD95- to exclude memory contaminants. Standard density gradient centrifugation was used to isolate peripheral blood mononuclear cells from buffy coats. Naive CXCR3-negative and CXCR3-positive CD8+ T cells were flow-sorted using a FACSAria III. An RNeasy Mini Kit was used to extract total RNA from the sorted cells. The sequencer listed for this sample is NextSeq 550. The Human TCR Profiling Kit (MiLaboratory) was used to make UMI-labeled 5' RACE TRB cDNA libraries. cDNA synthesis used the entire amount of extracted RNA, and PCR amplification then used the entire amount of cDNA produced. Libraries were prepared in parallel with an identical number of PCR cycles. The original pipeline was this. With a requirement of at least two reads per UMI, MIGEC and MiXCR extracted about 53,000 +/- 9,400 unique UMI-labeled TRB cDNA molecules per library. Each library averaged about 40,000 +/- 10,000 functional in-frame TRB CDR3 nucleotide clonotypes without stop codons. After downsampling to 5000 UMI-labeled TRB molecules per sample, diversity metrics such as normalized Shannon-Wiener and Chao1 were calculated in VDJtools. For the central five CDR3 residues, VDJtools calculated physicochemical properties weighted by clonotype size, namely interaction energy, strength, volume and Kidera factor 4. After reprocessing by TCRdb, each CDR3 protein sequence is one entry, and no DNA is given. These V and J calls rely on TCRdb rather than the paper's analysis. The table held for this sample gives tens of thousands of distinct CDR3 sequences. The top ten clonotypes cover less than 0.65% of the sample.

The V and J segments used are TRBV5-1 and TRBJ2-7; TCRdb's D gene call, TRBD1, goes unchecked for lack of DNA. The sequenced material came from naive CXCR3+ CD8+ T cells from blood. The label giving this sample's cell subset or site can be read as: CD45RO-CCR7+CD27+CD95- naive CD8+ T cells expressing CXCR3 (TNR3+). This TCR derives from a human donor in good health. Some clones in this sample may be carry-over from other donors' samples. The CDR3 is CASSSPEAYRYEQYF.